This T cell receptor beta chain was documented in a study of blood T cells in healthy people across ages. The sample, roughly 9.5 milliliters of peripheral blood, was drawn from each donor. The CDR3 numbers 14 amino acids, ends counted. Germline CDR1 is SGHAT and CDR2 is FQNNGV. The study's findings and limits: Percentage of naive T cells showed a strong correlation with TCR beta diversity.

Primed by a sample-barcoded 5' primer and a J-beta primer mix, a second PCR proceeded for about 6 to 12 cycles. Individual samples furnished no less than 3 million CDR3-containing paired-end reads apiece. Via MiXCR, TCRdb re-called the 5' RACE reads, giving one row per CDR3 protein. Of about 720,000 distinct CDR3 sequences listed, more than 20% are singletons. A remark on this clonotype: The antigen remains unidentified. It is unclear where the CDR3 begins or ends on the DNA, so no DNA is shown, and the CDR3 is as TCRdb lists it.

This same sample was also taken into another study, of T cells of mothers and their children. As that report states: Sample barcodes plus 2-4 random nucleotides came from the M1S primer.

The TCR comes from a boy aged 10-17 years in good health. This sequence joins TRBV11-2 and TRBJ2-1; the table calls TRBD2, which could not be checked here. Specimen: blood. The CDR3: CASSPFGPGGTQYF.